This record concerns one T cell receptor beta chain sequence. Antigen specificity is unknown. Primers included in the PCR were 60 Vbeta and 13 Jbeta primers. Some clones are missing from TCRdb's copy, which holds only in-frame ones; the method was immunoSEQ multiplex PCR. This sample has roughly 130,000 clones; over 60% occur once, and the top ten carry 1.8%. The sample comes from a study of cytomegalovirus exposure and HLA in healthy donors. Regarding the study as a whole: Researchers reported from a later analysis that most CMV-associated TCR beta chains appeared HLA-restricted. A later analysis associated 16,000 or so TCR beta sequences with HLA alleles at a 0.05 false discovery rate. In a later analysis, TCR beta V- and J-gene trimming was associated with a missense DCLRE1C variant.

The sample was PBMCs. The sequence was obtained from a man between 35 and 55 years old in good health and CMV-seronegative.

The CDR3 coding sequence is TGTGCCAGTACCCTCGGTACCGGGACAAACTATGGCTACACCTTC. Translated, it gives CASTLGTGTNYGYTF. The rearrangement links TRBV19 to TRBJ1-2; possible D gene TRBD1, 6 bases. The germline V and J ends were trimmed by 7 bases and 2 bases, with 17 bases remaining between them. CDR1 and CDR2 from the germline V gene are LNHDA and SQIVND (reference sequence). The CDR3 has 15 residues.